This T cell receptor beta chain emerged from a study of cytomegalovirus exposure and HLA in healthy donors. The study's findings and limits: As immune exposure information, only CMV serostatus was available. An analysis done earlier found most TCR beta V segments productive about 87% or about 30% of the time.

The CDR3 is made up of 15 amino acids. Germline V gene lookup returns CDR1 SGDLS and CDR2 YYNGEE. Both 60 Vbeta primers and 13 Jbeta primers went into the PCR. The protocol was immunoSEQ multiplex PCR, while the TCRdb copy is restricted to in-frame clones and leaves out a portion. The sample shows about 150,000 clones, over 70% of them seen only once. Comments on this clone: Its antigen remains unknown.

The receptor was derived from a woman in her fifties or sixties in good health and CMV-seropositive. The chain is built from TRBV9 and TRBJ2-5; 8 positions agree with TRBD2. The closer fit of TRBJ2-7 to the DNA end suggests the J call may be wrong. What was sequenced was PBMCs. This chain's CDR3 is CASSVEGTSSYEQYF. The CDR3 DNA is TGTGCCAGCAGCGTAGAGGGGACTAGCTCCTACGAGCAGTACTTC.